This entry describes one T cell receptor (beta chain). What it recognizes is unknown. Its ends do not fully match the called genes, so a read error is possible. Clones were sequenced by immunoSEQ multiplex PCR, and TCRdb holds only the in-frame ones, with some missing. The table includes about 43,000 clones, over 65% detected once. This sample is part of a study of PD-1 blockade in classical Hodgkin lymphoma. The study, taken as a whole, reports: Later analyses included only patients treated at least 1 year post-ASCT. It was CD4+ TCR diversity, not CD8+, that rose significantly by C4D1. Before treatment, TCR diversity in newly diagnosed patients was reportedly lower than in healthy donors.

CDR1 is MNHEY and CDR2 is SVGAGI in the germline V gene. The CDR3 totals 15 residues. Brentuximab vedotin exposure varied among the patients, all of whom had relapsed after autologous stem cell transplantation. This material consisted of peripheral blood mononuclear cells (PBMCs), taken before the second cycle of nivolumab. The sequence came from a human donor with classical Hodgkin lymphoma. V gene TRBV6-5 combines with J gene TRBJ2-7; maybe TRBD1 (6 bases). The CDR3 loop is CASTIALTGSSEQYF. The CDR3 DNA is TGTGCCAGCACCATAGCTCTGACAGGCTCCTCCGAGCAGTACTTC.